At least ten counts were recorded for the clone carrying this T cell receptor (beta chain). These data come from a study of Graves' ophthalmopathy and Graves' hyperthyroidism. Germline CDR1 and CDR2: DFQATT and SNEGSKA (reference sequence). The CDR3 runs to 14 residues. With 6 bases clipped from V and 3 bases from J, the junction kept 7 bases outside the gene matches. RNA transcripts were the source from which TCR beta CDR3 regions were amplified. RT-PCR with HTBI primers came first, then second-round multiplex PCR. MiXCR, run by TCRdb on the multiplex PCR reads, gives a single entry per CDR3 protein. The profile shows around 43,000 distinct CDR3 sequences, 52% of them singletons.

This sequence was found in an adult man with Graves' ophthalmopathy. What was sequenced was peripheral blood. The chain uses TRBV20-1 and TRBJ2-1; TRBD2 aligns across 8 bases. The CDR3 sequence is CSAPIAGNYNEQFF. CDR3 nucleotide sequence: TGCAGTGCCCCCATAGCGGGGAACTACAATGAGCAGTTCTTC.